One and the same sample provided the 30 T cell receptor beta chains below, sequenced in a study of cytomegalovirus exposure and HLA in healthy donors. Amplification used 60 Vbeta primers and 13 Jbeta primers. This table comes from immunoSEQ multiplex PCR, and its TCRdb copy is limited to in-frame clones, with some not included. The sample lists 200,000 to 250,000 clones, about 81% seen once, with approximately 8.4% in the top ten. Sample: PBMCs. Every receptor here comes from a woman aged 60-70 years in good health and CMV-seropositive.

The chain carries TRBV28 and TRBJ2-7; 7 bases line up with TRBD1. The CDR3 length is 14 residues. V was clipped by 4 bases and J by 3 bases; unmatched bases: 6. CDR1 and CDR2 (germline): MDHEN, SYDVKM. The CDR3: CASSYRGKNYEQYF. CDR3 DNA sequence: TGTGCCAGCAGTTACAGGGGAAAAAACTACGAGCAGTACTTC.

The chain joins TRBV5-1 to TRBJ1-6; TRBD1 aligns across 9 bases. J gave up 9 bases and V 4 bases, and 5 bases lay outside the gene matches. Germline CDR1 is SGHRS and CDR2 is YFSETQ. The CDR3 sequence is 14 residues long. The CDR3 sequence: CASSPGTGFSPLHF. CDR3 coding DNA: TGCGCCAGCAGCCCCGGGACAGGGTTTTCACCCCTCCACTTT. Looking up the rest from reference TRBV5-1 and TRBJ1-6 gives the full variable domain: KAGVTQTPRYLIKTRGQQVTLSCSPISGHRSVSWYQQTPGQGLQFLFEYFSETQRNKGNFPGRFSGRQFSNSRSEMNVSTLELGDSALYLCASSPGTGFSPLHFGNGTRLTVT.

The rearrangement uses TRBV7-2 and TRBJ2-3, with D maybe TRBD2 (5 bases). V was pared by 5 bases and J by 2 bases, with 17 bases between. The CDR3 loop spans 16 amino acids. The germline CDR1 and CDR2 sequences are SGHTA and FQGNSA. The CDR3 DNA follows: TGTGCCAGCAGCCCCCGGTGGGAGATCGTCACAGATACGCAGTATTTT. Protein: CASSPRWEIVTDTQYF.

This clone was observed a single time. The V and J genes are TRBV11-1 and TRBJ2-1; 10 nucleotides match TRBD2. With 3 bases clipped from V and 7 bases from J, the junction kept 6 bases outside the gene matches. CDR3 length: 15 amino acids. CDR1 is SGHAT, CDR2 FQDESV, per germline (reference sequence). The CDR3 here is CASSFLAGVGNEQFF. DNA for the CDR3: TGTGCCAGCAGCTTTCTAGCGGGAGTAGGGAATGAGCAGTTCTTC.

This chain uses TRBV9 with TRBJ2-7, with D unresolved. Trimming removed 0 bases at V and 0 bases at J, with 7 bases between. This CDR3 has 14 amino acids. Per germline, CDR1 SGDLS and CDR2 YYNGEE. The CDR3 here is CASSVGVNSYEQYF. DNA of the CDR3: TGTGCCAGCAGCGTAGGTGTCAACTCCTACGAGCAGTACTTC.

This clone has only a few counts. The chain employs TRBV6-1 and TRBJ2-2; TRBD2 matches at 7 bases. The CDR3 has 15 residues. Per germline, CDR1 MNHNS and CDR2 SASEGT. J gave up 0 bases and V 8 bases, and 6 bases lay outside the gene matches. CDR3 coding DNA: TGTGCCAGCTTGGCTAGCGGAACGAACACCGGGGAGCTGTTTTTT. Encoded protein: CASLASGTNTGELFF.

This sequence joins TRBV5-1 and TRBJ1-5; 8 bases map to TRBD1. The CDR3 totals 15 residues. V gave up 1 base and J gave up 3 bases; unmatched junction bases: 3. CDR1 and CDR2 (germline): SGHRS, YFSETQ. The CDR3, as DNA: TGCGCCAGCAGCTTGCAGGGGGCGCACAATCAGCCCCAGCATTTT. Its translation is CASSLQGAHNQPQHF.

This clone was seen only a few times. The DNA for the CDR3 is TGTGCCAGCAGTTTATCGTCCAGGGCCTCCTCTGGAAACACCATATATTTT. Protein sequence: CASSLSSRASSGNTIYF. V usage is TRBV27 and J usage is TRBJ1-3; D is perhaps TRBD1 (5 bases). Trimming took 0 bases from V and 0 from J, leaving 12 bases between them. The CDR3 extends over 17 amino acids. Germline values: CDR1 MNHEY, CDR2 SMNVEV (reference sequence).

The V and J genes are TRBV27 and TRBJ2-1; TRBD2 agrees at 7 bases. CDR3 length equals 16 residues. Germline-derived CDR1 and CDR2 are MNHEY and SMNVEV (reference sequence). Trimming at V came to 2 bases and at J to 8 bases, leaving 12 bases not matched to a gene. The CDR3 spells CASSLGWRERSDEQFF. In DNA, the CDR3 is TGTGCCAGCAGTTTAGGCTGGCGGGAGCGGAGCGATGAGCAGTTCTTC.

This chain uses TRBV18 with TRBJ1-1; D not certain. V lost 2 bases to trimming and J lost 1 base, with 11 bases between them. This CDR3 is built from 15 residues. The germline gives CDR1 KGHSH, CDR2 LQKENI. The CDR3 is CASSPRSVANTEAFF. The CDR3 bases are TGTGCCAGCTCACCAAGATCAGTGGCGAACACTGAAGCTTTCTTT.

CDR3 amino acids: CASSQLIFYGYTF. The DNA of the CDR3 is TGCGCCAGCAGCCAACTAATCTTCTATGGCTACACCTTC. The J gene is TRBJ1-2, the V gene TRBV4-1; D call uncertain. Germline CDR1 reads MGHRA; CDR2 reads YSYEKL. V dropped 2 bases and J dropped 4 bases, with 8 bases sitting between them. This CDR3 spans 13 amino acids.

The rearrangement links TRBV25-1 to TRBJ2-2, with D unresolved. V shed 2 bases and J shed 6 bases, with 10 bases lying between them. The germline V gene has CDR1 MGHDK and CDR2 SYGVNS. The CDR3 is 14 amino acids. The CDR3 DNA sequence: TGTGCCAGCAGTGAACGAGGTCTGTCCGGGGAGCTGTTTTTT. It yields the protein CASSERGLSGELFF.

The rearrangement uses TRBV27 and TRBJ2-7; TRBD2 matches 11 bases. The CDR3 extends over 15 amino acids. V lost 7 bases to trimming and J lost 5 bases; unmatched junction nucleotides: 10. CDR1 is MNHEY, CDR2 SMNVEV, per germline (reference sequence). The CDR3 DNA sequence: TGTGCCAGCACCCTTTATAGCGGGAGGGACAACGAGCAGTACTTC. It encodes CASTLYSGRDNEQYF.

V usage is TRBV10-3 and J usage is TRBJ2-1; 13 bases are shared with TRBD2. The V gene's germline CDR1 is ENHRY and CDR2 SYGVKD. Trimming cost V 6 bases and J 8 bases; bases outside gene matches: 7. This CDR3 region has 15 residues. The CDR3 sequence: CAIRRTSGSRYEQFF. The CDR3 bases are TGTGCCATCAGGCGGACTAGCGGGAGTAGGTATGAGCAGTTCTTC.

This rearrangement joins TRBV5-1 to TRBJ2-7; 10 bases match TRBD2. Losses at the gene ends were 5 bases for V and 2 bases for J; bases not matched to a gene: 7. There are 15 residues in the CDR3. Germline CDR1 SGHRS, CDR2 YFSETQ. CDR3 nucleotide sequence: TGCGCCAGCAGTCCTAGGACTAGCGGTGCCTACGAGCAGTACTTC. The encoded protein is CASSPRTSGAYEQYF.

The chain links TRBV28 to TRBJ2-2, with TRBD1 identical over 11 bases. The ends lost 6 bases at V and 1 base at J; junction bases unmatched: 10. The CDR3 extends over 18 amino acids. Germline CDR1 is MDHEN and CDR2 is SYDVKM. The CDR3: CASRGDRGFTRNTGELFF. As DNA, the CDR3 is TGTGCCAGCAGGGGGGACAGGGGGTTTACCCGGAACACCGGGGAGCTGTTTTTT.

The J gene is TRBJ2-2, the V gene TRBV9, with D perhaps matching TRBD2 (6 bases). The CDR3 covers 16 residues. The germline V gene has CDR1 SGDLS and CDR2 YYNGEE. V was clipped by 7 bases and J by 1 base, with 17 bases between them. The CDR3 nucleotides are TGTGCCAGCGCGTCTGGAGGGCTCGGGAACACCGGGGAGCTGTTTTTT. This codes for CASASGGLGNTGELFF.

The rearrangement joins TRBV9 to TRBJ2-5; weak D call: TRBD1 (5 bases). CDR3 length: 14 residues. Per the germline V gene, CDR1 is SGDLS and CDR2 is YYNGEE. Trimming left V 1 base short and J 2 bases short, with 9 bases between. Here the CDR3 reads CASSVQGQQETQYF. The CDR3 DNA follows: TGTGCCAGCAGCGTACAGGGTCAGCAAGAGACCCAGTACTTC.

The V and J genes are TRBV5-4 and TRBJ2-1; D unclear. V was cut by 2 bases and J by 0 bases, with 9 bases left in between. The germline CDR1 and CDR2 sequences are SGHNT and YYREEE (reference sequence). CDR3 length: 15 amino acids. The CDR3 here is CASSFSTDSYNEQFF. The CDR3 DNA is TGTGCCAGCAGCTTCAGCACAGACTCCTACAATGAGCAGTTCTTC. Filled out from reference TRBV5-4 and TRBJ2-1, the complete variable domain reads ETGVTQSPTHLIKTRGQQVTLRCSSQSGHNTVSWYQQALGQGPQFIFQYYREEENGRGNFPPRFSGLQFPNYSSELNVNALELDDSALYLCASSFSTDSYNEQFFGPGTRLTVL.

This clone was seen a few times. The chain joins TRBV4-1 to TRBJ2-1; TRBD2 matches at 9 bases. Germline V gene lookup returns CDR1 MGHRA and CDR2 YSYEKL. The CDR3 extends over 22 amino acids. V dropped 1 base and J dropped 0; count of bases not matched to a gene: 19. CDR3 residues: CASSQVGTGTSRYASSYNEQFF. The CDR3 bases are TGCGCCAGCAGCCAAGTGGGGACGGGGACTAGCCGTTATGCCAGCTCCTACAATGAGCAGTTCTTC.

V gene TRBV18 combines with J gene TRBJ2-1; D unresolved. The CDR3 consists of 16 residues. Germline-derived CDR1 and CDR2 are KGHSH and LQKENI. V was shortened by 1 base and J by 4 bases, with 14 bases between the two germline ends. Here the CDR3 reads CASSPRARDLYNEQFF. CDR3 nucleotide sequence: TGTGCCAGCTCACCACGAGCTAGAGACCTATACAATGAGCAGTTCTTC. Looking up the rest from reference TRBV18 and TRBJ2-1 gives the full variable domain: NAGVMQNPRHLVRRRGQEARLRCSPMKGHSHVYWYRQLPEEGLKFMVYLQKENIIDESGMPKERFSAEFPKEGPSILRIQQVVRGDSAAYFCASSPRARDLYNEQFFGPGTRLTVL.

V usage is TRBV5-1 and J usage is TRBJ2-6; D possibly corresponds to TRBD2 (6 bases). The CDR3 loop spans 18 amino acids. Trimming removed 4 bases from V and 2 bases from J, with 19 bases in between. Germline V gives CDR1 SGHRS, CDR2 YFSETQ. CDR3 DNA sequence: TGCGCCAGCAGCGCGCGGGGAGGTGGACTCCCTGGGGCCAACGTCCTGACTTTC. It specifies CASSARGGGLPGANVLTF.

V is TRBV5-5 and J is TRBJ1-4; tentatively, D is TRBD1 (5 bases). The CDR3 runs to 14 residues. Looked up from germline, CDR1 is SGHKS and CDR2 is YYEKEE (reference sequence). V lost 4 bases and J lost 10, with 17 bases in between. CDR3 nucleotide sequence: TGTGCCAGCAGCCAGGCGGGCGCCGGGGGAAAACTGTTTTTT. Protein product: CASSQAGAGGKLFF.

CDR3 in DNA: TGCGCCAGCAGCTTGGCCGACAGGGAAATCTACGAGCAGTACTTC. It encodes CASSLADREIYEQYF. This chain uses TRBV5-1 with TRBJ2-7; 7 nucleotides agree with TRBD1. V trimming: 0 bases; J trimming: 3 bases; junction bases outside the gene matches: 6. CDR1 is SGHRS, CDR2 YFSETQ, per germline. This CDR3 region has 15 residues. Full variable domain (outside the CDR3, taken from reference TRBV5-1 and TRBJ2-7): KAGVTQTPRYLIKTRGQQVTLSCSPISGHRSVSWYQQTPGQGLQFLFEYFSETQRNKGNFPGRFSGRQFSNSRSEMNVSTLELGDSALYLCASSLADREIYEQYFGPGTRLTVT.

The CDR3 sequence is CASSPAQPGANVLTF. Written as DNA, the CDR3 is TGCGCCAGCAGCCCAGCGCAGCCTGGGGCCAACGTCCTGACTTTC. This chain uses TRBV5-1 with TRBJ2-6; no clear D. Trimming cost V 4 bases and J 2 bases, with 10 bases left between them. The germline V gene has CDR1 SGHRS and CDR2 YFSETQ. The CDR3 has 15 residues.

The chain links TRBV5-1 to TRBJ2-2; 10 nucleotides align to TRBD1. The germline gives CDR1 SGHRS, CDR2 YFSETQ. V trimming: 4 bases; J trimming: 1 base; junction bases outside the gene matches: 1. The CDR3 contains 15 residues. The CDR3 loop reads CASSRDRGNTGELFF. Here the CDR3 DNA reads TGCGCCAGCAGCCGGGACAGGGGGAACACCGGGGAGCTGTTTTTT.

The chain joins TRBV7-9 to TRBJ2-1, with 10 bases fitting TRBD2. CDR3 length: 14 residues. V dropped 5 bases and J dropped 7; count of bases not matched to a gene: 5. Germline CDR1 SEHNR, CDR2 FQNEAQ (reference sequence). CDR3 coding DNA: TGTGCCAGCAGCGCGACTAGCGGGCGGAATGAGCAGTTCTTC. Amino acid sequence: CASSATSGRNEQFF.

Only a few counts were recorded for this clone. The V and J genes are TRBV7-9 and TRBJ2-1; D may be TRBD2 (5 bases). CDR3 length: 16 amino acids. Trimming took off 5 bases at V and 8 bases at J, with 22 bases between the two ends. CDR1 SEHNR and CDR2 FQNEAQ come from the germline V gene (reference sequence). The CDR3 DNA sequence: TGTGCCAGCAGCCAATCACGGAGCTTCGACGGGGATGAGCAGTTCTTC. It translates to CASSQSRSFDGDEQFF.

The rearrangement uses TRBV2 and TRBJ2-2; D remains ambiguous. The germline V and J ends were trimmed by 10 bases and 0 bases, with 12 bases remaining between them. Germline CDR1 reads SNHLY; CDR2 reads FYNNEI. The CDR3 is 14 amino acids. Written as DNA, the CDR3 is TGTGCCACTTCCCGGCTAGCGAACACCGGGGAGCTGTTTTTT. This gives the protein CATSRLANTGELFF. The variable domain in full, with the rest retrieved from reference TRBV2 and TRBJ2-2, is EPEVTQTPSHQVTQMGQEVILRCVPISNHLYFYWYRQILGQKVEFLVSFYNNEISEKSEIFDDQFSVERPDGSNFTLKIRSTKLEDSAMYFCATSRLANTGELFFGEGSRLTVL.

In this sample, this clone turned up once. V and J are TRBV10-3 and TRBJ2-1; a weak D match, TRBD1 (5 bases). The V gene's germline CDR1 is ENHRY and CDR2 SYGVKD. V shed 8 bases and J shed 5 bases, with 10 bases lying between them. The CDR3 totals 12 residues. Here the CDR3 reads CAIGANNNEQFF. As DNA, the CDR3 is TGTGCCATCGGGGCAAACAACAATGAGCAGTTCTTC.